The T cell receptor (beta chain) under discussion was sequenced for a study of blood T cell repertoires in COVID-19 (dated by TCRdb to 2018 to 2020). General notes on the study: Collaborator samples came from the United States, Italy and Spain and covered acute and convalescent phases of COVID-19. The material from the prospective study consisted of cDNA or gDNA derived from T cells, B-cell-depleted T cells, or PBMCs. The dataset comprised deeply sampled blood TCRbeta repertoires from subjects exposed to, actively infected with, or recovered from COVID-19. A freely available public database, intended as a resource for researchers studying the immune response to SARS-CoV-2, is where the repertoires were released. Samples were obtained from the ongoing ImmuneRACE study (first 160 participants) and from 1,254 subjects provided by 6 global collaborators. The sample metadata nearly always contained a de-identified subject ID, COVID-19 status, age in years and sex. Where HLA class I and class II types were available, the types were taken from metadata supplied by the sample provider, not from assay-based typing.

A remark on this clone: There is no known antigen for this receptor. Base qualities were left out, and no much larger clone turns up one base away.

TCRbeta CDR3 regions were amplified from genomic DNA using the immunoSEQ Assay, a bias-controlled multiplex PCR. The original methods were these. The number of nucleated cells in each sample was estimated by amplification of reference gene primers within the assay. To quantify the absolute abundance of each unique TCRbeta CDR3 rearrangement, sequence reads were collapsed and filtered. Productive Simpson clonality was computed per sample as the square root of Simpson's diversity index over productive rearrangements. TCRdb took this table from immuneACCESS and kept in-frame rearrangements with V and J called. Such tables lack part of the clones; where checked against another copy, unresolved V genes explain under half of the gap, and the rest is unexplained. The V and J calls and the clone size are those of that table, but D and trimming were determined from the DNA. This sample has about 260,000 clones in its table, and about 87% of those were observed once. The ten biggest clones cover roughly 3% of the sample.

V was cut back by 3 bases and J by 0 bases, leaving a gap of 2 bases between them. Via the germline V gene (reference sequence), CDR1 is LGHDT and CDR2 YNNKEL. The CDR3, cysteine through phenylalanine, is 12 amino acids long. Here the CDR3 DNA is all that survives: 36 bases in frame from base 1. Participants in the prospective study were enrolled through a virtual design, were aged roughly 18 to 100 years, and lived in approximately 24 United States geographic areas. To assign participants to cohorts, the prospective study relied on clinical history that participants themselves reported in a screening survey and a study questionnaire. A participant counted as exposed if, within 2 weeks of entering the study, that participant had been in contact with someone who had a PCR-confirmed or clinician-diagnosed COVID-19 case. Each participant in the prospective study had whole blood, serum and a nasopharyngeal or oropharyngeal swab collected by mobile phlebotomists. Additional blood draws and questionnaires over a 2-month period could optionally be provided by prospective study participants. Before DNA extraction, prospective study blood samples were shipped either frozen or at room temperature.

Broad study findings and their caveats: Clinical and demographic metadata were provided uncurated, with the amount varying by source and participant.

This TCR was sampled from a woman aged 40 to 50 who had been exposed to COVID-19. The sample comprised PBMCs or T cells enriched from blood (not recorded which). The chain is made from TRBV3-1 (or the pseudogene TRBV3-2) and TRBJ1-1, with no confidently assigned D gene. The nucleotide sequence reads as follows: TGTGCCAGCAGCCACTTGAACACTGAAGCTTTCTTT. This encodes CASSHLNTEAFF.